This TCR beta chain was sequenced during a study of blood T cell repertoires in COVID-19 (TCRdb year 2020). Turning to the overall study: The collaborator samples originated in the United States, Italy and Spain and spanned the acute and convalescent phases of COVID-19. The prospective study material was composed of cDNA or gDNA derived from T cells, B-cell-depleted T cells, or PBMCs. Subjects who had been exposed to COVID-19, were actively infected with it, or had recovered from it provided the deeply sampled blood TCRbeta repertoires that made up the dataset. The repertoires were made available in a free public database intended to serve as a resource for research on the immune response to SARS-CoV-2. Samples came from the ongoing ImmuneRACE study (first 160 participants) plus 1,254 subjects from 6 global collaborators. Sample metadata almost always included a de-identified subject ID, COVID-19 status, age in years and sex. HLA class I and class II types, where available, came from metadata supplied by the sample provider rather than from assay-based typing.

V lost 3 bases and J lost 0 bases, and the count of bases not matched to a germline gene is 9. The germline V gene (reference sequence) specifies GTSNPN as CDR1 and SVGIG as CDR2. Including the terminal cysteine and phenylalanine, the CDR3 comprises 16 residues. Solely the CDR3 DNA is kept, with 48 bases framed from the first base. For this clone: The antigen this receptor binds is unknown. One base away there is no much larger clone; base qualities are not given.

The research as a whole found: How much clinical and demographic metadata was included differed by source and by participant, and the metadata was provided uncurated.

One collaborating source in Seattle enrolled patients during active infection and followed them longitudinally through the course of disease. Whole blood was collected in K2EDTA tubes by collaborating institutions according to the institutions' own protocols. For TCRbeta analysis, collaborators shipped samples in one of three forms: frozen whole blood, isolated PBMCs, or DNA extracted from either of those sample types. The immunoSEQ Assay, a bias-controlled multiplex PCR, was used to amplify TCRbeta CDR3 regions from genomic DNA. The authors processed their data as follows. The number of nucleated cells in each sample was estimated from the amplification of reference gene primers within the assay. Sequence reads were collapsed and filtered to measure the absolute abundance of every unique TCRbeta CDR3 rearrangement. Productive Simpson clonality was computed per sample as the square root of Simpson's diversity index over productive rearrangements. The clones in this table, taken by TCRdb from immuneACCESS, are in-frame only. Not every clone is retained; where verified, under half of the shortfall comes from an unresolved V gene, and the cause of the rest is unknown. V, J and clone size are those of that table, while D and trimming were read from the DNA. This sample gives tens of thousands of clones in total; around 83% of them show up just once. The ten largest make up roughly a fifth of the sample.

The sequence was obtained from a man aged 25-45 years with COVID-19, enrolled during active disease. This chain joins TRBV30 to TRBJ1-1, and 8 junction bases match TRBD1. The sample comprised peripheral blood. CDR3 region: CAWSPGQGGMNTEAFF. At the DNA level, the sequence is TGTGCCTGGAGCCCAGGACAGGGAGGAATGAACACTGAAGCTTTCTTT.